The rows below give T cell receptor beta chains drawn from one sample of a study of blood T cell repertoires in COVID-19. Repertoires were generated with immunoSEQ multiplex PCR, while TCRdb's copy carries only in-frame clones and drops some. The sample has 200,000 to 300,000 clones, 85% to 90% seen once; the top ten hold around 0.99%. The specimen sequenced was peripheral blood. These receptor sequences come from a woman between 40 and 55 years old who had recovered from COVID-19. Both conserved end residues are part of each CDR3. Size is stated for part of the rows, as once, few or many counts, or as a class when the clone is expanded.

>TRBV6-2/TRBV6-3|NA
CASSYPASGRWGEQFF
>TRBV27|NA
CATRRPGRVNTGELFF
>TRBV5-1|NA
CASSSRTDFNYGYTF
>TRBV7-9|once
CASSSRDWLYNEQFF
>TRBV6-5|NA
CATKAGMGYNEQFF
>TRBV24-1|NA
CATSDLGSGELFF
>TRBV28|NA
CASSLVADNQPQHF
>TRBV7-3|NA
CASSPQGGGTQYF
>TRBV4-1|NA
CASSQEGGGGEQFF
>TRBV5-6|NA
CASSQGQGPWYEQFF
>TRBV5-1|NA
CASSPGGDINQPQHF
>TRBV15|NA
CATSRDRVPATSGSSYNEQFF
>TRBV5-6|once
CASRTRGASTDTQYF
>TRBV27|NA
CASSLLDRRSPYEQYF
>TRBV19|few
CASTPRDRYNEQFF
>TRBV5-4|few
CASSPSTDTQYF
>TRBV5-4|NA
CASKGTSGTTDTQYF
>TRBV30|NA
CAWSVAAANGPQHF
>TRBV27|NA
CASSLWGQGPGNSPLHF
>TRBV30|NA
CAWSPMGGAYNEQFF
>TRBV5-1|NA
CASRGSYNSPLHF
>TRBV11-3|NA
CASSAPPGPARELFF
>TRBV29-1|NA
CSVDLGQGGEKLFF
>TRBV3-1/TRBV3-2|NA
CASSQEFPGVYGYTF
>TRBV12-5|NA
CASGGGYNEQFF
>TRBV6-2/TRBV6-3|once
CASSYAAPGNTEAFF
>TRBV11-2|NA
CASSLAGQGPYEQYF
>TRBV9|NA
CASSVGGITGELFF
>TRBV5-4|NA
CASSQRGGLDTEAFF
>TRBV6-2/TRBV6-3|NA
CASSQRGAMAKNIQYF
>TRBV19|NA
CASSIGGRGGDTQYF
>TRBV5-1|NA
CASSLAPGASYNSPLHF
>TRBV5-6|few
CASARGQWDTEAFF
>TRBV4-1|NA
CASSQGGLAGTYNEQFF
>TRBV6-6|NA
CASAPRGGPRPDTQYF
>TRBV5-5|NA
CASSPGQTYYGYTF
>TRBV4-3|NA
CASSQVWGVGDGYTF